This T cell receptor (beta chain) was sequenced for a study of PD-1 blockade in classical Hodgkin lymphoma. General study findings and limits: It was reported that newly diagnosed patients had less baseline TCR diversity than healthy donors. TCR diversity in CD4+, not CD8+, cells rose significantly by C4D1. Undefined causes, possibly disease activity or prior therapy, underlie the repertoire differences. Complete responders matched newly diagnosed patients in baseline diversity.

This CDR3 is 17 amino acids long. V was clipped by 2 bases and J by 0 bases, with 15 bases between them. In germline, CDR1 is SGDLS, CDR2 YYNGEE. The method was immunoSEQ multiplex PCR; TCRdb's version includes in-frame clones alone and lacks a portion of them. The repertoire includes more than 140,000 clones, approximately 81% of them detected once, and 7.5% to 10% sits in the top ten. As concerns this clone: Its specificity is not known.

Every patient relapsed after autologous stem cell transplantation, and brentuximab vedotin exposure varied. V and J are TRBV9 and TRBJ2-1; tentatively, D is TRBD1 or TRBD2 (5 bases each). This specimen consisted of peripheral blood mononuclear cells (PBMCs), obtained before the second cycle of nivolumab. The TCR sequence derives from a human donor with classical Hodgkin lymphoma. The CDR3 bases are TGTGCCAGCAGCGTCGCCGGGACCCTTAGCTCCTACAATGAGCAGTTCTTC. This codes for CASSVAGTLSSYNEQFF.